This T cell receptor (beta chain) was found in a study of shared clonotypes between healthy human individuals (dated by TCRdb to between 2020 and 2021). Regarding the study in general: The cohort included a few men and a couple of women between 18 and 49 years of age. To increase sequencing depth and limit assay-specific biases, different laboratories used diverse techniques to prepare libraries and sequence TCR repertoires. Leukapheresis yielded between about 0.85 and 9 billion PBMCs per donor. The study deeply sequenced blood TCR repertoires of five healthy adults to estimate repertoire size and the extent of clonotype sharing between individuals. For each donor, three plates each were used for CD4 naive and CD4 memory, two plates were used for CD8 naive, and one plate was used for CD8 memory. General study outcomes and caveats: Even with the large sequencing depth, rarefaction of the sorted-subset datasets indicated that sequencing was incomplete. Pairwise subsampling indicated that sequencing depth was expected to affect the degree of clonotype sharing among donors. Naive subsets generally had larger estimated clonotype richness than memory subsets did. Only blood was sampled, and tissue TCR repertoires likely differ from those in blood. Clonotypes shared by all four sorted-subset donors showed higher generation probabilities than non-shared clonotypes. Sharing across several donors was observed for 4.5% to 6.5% of naive CD4, over 3% of naive CD8, about 2.5% of memory CD4, and about 0.38% of memory CD8 clonotypes. The genetic and exposure-history diversity represented was limited by the small number of donors.

Taken from the germline V gene (reference sequence), the CDR1 and CDR2 loops are SGHNT and YYREEE. From the cysteine through the phenylalanine, the CDR3 covers 12 amino acids. Kept here is only the CDR3 DNA, which spans 36 bases and is read in frame from base 1. The germline ends are 13 bases apart after V is trimmed by 6 bases and J by 7 bases. Donors were healthy HIV-negative adults with no recently reported acute infections or vaccinations. Every donor was a Caucasian adult residing in Nashville, Tennessee, USA. CD4+ T cells were enriched by magnetic negative selection, after which naive cells were positively selected on CD45RA and the negative fraction was taken as the memory subset. After blood collection by leukapheresis, PBMCs were isolated using Ficoll-Histopaque density gradient centrifugation and then cryopreserved in the vapor phase of liquid nitrogen. Purity and quantity of every magnetically sorted T cell population were checked by analytical flow cytometry. From each sorted fraction, genomic DNA was isolated and quantified by UV absorbance on a Nanodrop 2000c.

A note on this clone: Its binding antigen is unknown. Base qualities are missing; no much larger clone stands one base away.

Using the deep immunoSEQ assay, multiplex PCR amplified TCR CDR3 regions from genomic DNA. Genomic DNA extracted from each cell subset was distributed evenly over all wells of several immunoSEQ 96-well plates, and each plate served as one replicate. For sorted subsets, each replicate PCR was loaded with approximately 190 ng genomic DNA, equivalent to some 31,000 T cell genomes. The purified libraries were quantified using a Qubit 3.0 fluorometer, sized with a Bioanalyzer 2100, and then quantified again using the KAPA Library Quantification kit. Every immunoSEQ 96-well plate was sequenced on a separate single-read 150-cycle Illumina NextSeq 550 flow cell. For the original study's pipeline: The immunoSEQ output contained only junctional sequences without quality scores, so filtering could not match that applied to full-length reads. Sequences were annotated with PyIR, a Python wrapper for IgBLAST v1.9, using IMGT germline references to assign V/J genes and CDR3. Reads were filtered out if the reads had weak V/J assignments (E-value above 1e-6), no CDR3, stop codons, out-of-frame junctions, or ambiguous translated residues. V3J clonotypes were defined as sequences sharing the same inferred V gene, J gene, and CDR3 amino acid sequence. To compute the percentage overlap between repertoires, the number of shared unique clonotypes was divided by the size of the smaller repertoire. Richness of each repertoire was evaluated using RTK rarefaction, the Chao1 estimator, and Recon v2.1 estimates of unobserved clonotypes. OLGA was used to compute generation probabilities for all TCRbeta clonotypes that the gDNA method yielded from several donors. This immuneACCESS table, as held by TCRdb, lists in-frame sequences with V and J called but not all clones. Of the missing ones, under half trace to an unresolved V gene in checked studies; the others have no known cause. D and trimming come from the DNA, and the V and J calls and clone size come from that table. In all, the sample holds over 850,000 clones, and more than 75% of those were seen once. The top ten hold 0.55% to 0.7% of the sample.

The chain was built from TRBV5-4 and TRBJ1-2; the D gene identity is not certain. This TCR was sampled from a man aged 18 to 35 in good health. Some clones in this sample may be carry-over from other donors' samples. The sample taken for sequencing was memory CD4+ T cells from PBMCs. The cell subset or site label here, explained by the study, means: CD45RA-negative fraction. The CDR3 region: CASTSHGVGYTF. The nucleotide sequence reads TGTGCCAGCACCTCACATGGGGTTGGCTACACCTTC.